These T cell receptor beta chains were read from a single sample in a study of OX40 agonist ivuxolimab in advanced cancers. Assay: immunoSEQ multiplex PCR; the TCRdb copy retains only in-frame clones and omits some. Of fewer than 100,000 clones detected, around 90% appear once; the ten largest clones hold approximately 13%. Sample: CD4+ or CD8+ T cells sorted from blood, taken in a trial of the OX40 agonist ivuxolimab. The receptors were gathered from an adult with an advanced solid tumor such as melanoma, head and neck, liver or kidney cancer. Both conserved end residues are part of each CDR3. The D gene is left open where the match is weak. Clone size is stated in some rows and not others, as once, few, many or a class when expanded.

V	size	D	J	CDR3	DNA
TRBV6-1	.	.	TRBJ2-1	CASSERGVGRVAYNEQFF	TGTGCCAGCAGTGAACGGGGTGTAGGGCGGGTGGCCTACAATGAGCAGTTCTTC
TRBV14	.	.	TRBJ2-1	CASSQDRRVAASYNEQFF	TGTGCCAGCAGCCAAGACCGACGGGTAGCGGCCTCCTACAATGAGCAGTTCTTC
TRBV11-3	.	.	TRBJ2-7	CASRKGAPMSYEQYF	TGTGCCAGCAGAAAAGGGGCTCCGATGTCCTACGAGCAGTACTTC
TRBV27	few	TRBD1	TRBJ1-2	CASSPQGAIGYTF	TGTGCCAGCAGTCCACAGGGGGCTATTGGCTACACCTTC
TRBV5-1	.	TRBD1	TRBJ2-3	CASSQDRRSGTDTQYF	TGCGCCAGCAGCCAGGACAGGCGATCGGGCACAGATACGCAGTATTTT
TRBV21-1	.	.	TRBJ2-7	CARLTGQIPLSYEQYF	TGTGCCAGACTTACAGGGCAAATCCCCCTCTCCTACGAGCAGTACTTC
TRBV5-1	once	.	TRBJ2-7	CASSLVRSYEQYF	TGCGCCAGCAGCTTGGTACGGTCCTACGAGCAGTACTTC
TRBV6-6	.	TRBD1	TRBJ1-1	CASSYLGQSNTEAFF	TGTGCCAGCAGTTACTTGGGACAGTCGAACACTGAAGCTTTCTTT
TRBV20-1	.	.	TRBJ1-1	CSAYDNEAFF	TGCAGTGCTTACGACAATGAAGCTTTCTTT
TRBV5-6	.	.	TRBJ2-7	CASSLGQPNYEQYF	TGTGCCAGCAGCTTGGGCCAGCCAAACTACGAGCAGTACTTC
TRBV4-1	.	.	TRBJ1-2	CASSQTPPGYYGYTF	TGCGCCAGCAGCCAAACCCCCCCAGGGTACTATGGCTACACCTTC
TRBV4-1	.	.	TRBJ2-6	CASSFDSGANVLTF	TGCGCCAGCAGCTTCGACTCTGGGGCCAACGTCCTGACTTTC
TRBV18	.	TRBD1	TRBJ2-2	CASSPIMGQVYTGELFF	TGTGCCAGCTCACCGATTATGGGACAGGTTTACACCGGGGAGCTGTTTTTT
TRBV30	.	.	TRBJ2-3	CAWSPRGDTQYF	TGTGCCTGGAGTCCCCGCGGAGATACGCAGTATTTT
TRBV28	.	TRBD2	TRBJ2-3	CASSLMGSSGSTDTQYF	TGTGCCAGCAGTTTAATGGGGTCTAGCGGCTCCACAGATACGCAGTATTTT
TRBV6-1	.	.	TRBJ2-7	CASSDLYEQYF	TGTGCCAGCAGTGACCTATACGAGCAGTACTTC
TRBV19	.	.	TRBJ1-1	CASSTPGTPNTEAFF	TGTGCCAGTAGTACGCCCGGGACACCGAACACTGAAGCTTTCTTT
TRBV4-2	.	TRBD2	TRBJ2-3	CASSQGGLAGGPSDTQYF	TGTGCCAGCAGCCAAGGCGGACTAGCGGGAGGTCCGTCGGATACGCAGTATTTT
TRBV13	.	.	TRBJ2-7	CASSLAGYEQYF	TGTGCCAGCAGCTTAGCAGGCTACGAGCAGTACTTC
TRBV5-1	once	.	TRBJ2-1	CASSPTSYNEQFF	TGCGCCAGCAGCCCGACTAGTTACAATGAGCAGTTCTTC
TRBV5-1	.	.	TRBJ2-7	CASSLEAVGEQYF	TGCGCCAGCAGCTTGGAAGCCGTGGGGGAGCAGTACTTC
TRBV19	.	TRBD1	TRBJ2-7	CASQTSGTGVYEQYF	TGTGCCAGTCAAACCTCCGGGACAGGGGTTTACGAGCAGTACTTC
TRBV5-1	.	TRBD2	TRBJ2-5	CASSLQGGETQYF	TGCGCCAGCAGCTTGCAGGGAGGGGAGACCCAGTACTTC
TRBV19	.	TRBD2	TRBJ2-1	CASSIGASGAYNEQFF	TGTGCCAGTAGTATAGGGGCTAGCGGGGCGTACAATGAGCAGTTCTTC
TRBV7-9	.	.	TRBJ2-1	CASKEGGLGYNEQFF	TGTGCCAGCAAAGAGGGCGGGCTGGGTTACAATGAGCAGTTCTTC
TRBV6-5	once	.	TRBJ2-2	CASSYSRGVGELFF	TGTGCCAGCAGTTACAGTAGAGGGGTCGGGGAGCTGTTTTTT
TRBV10-1	.	.	TRBJ2-3	CASADGITDTQYF	TGCGCCAGCGCGGACGGAATCACAGATACGCAGTATTTT
TRBV5-1	few	TRBD1	TRBJ1-1	CASSLGVDRGMTTEAFF	TGCGCCAGCAGCTTGGGGGTGGACAGGGGAATGACCACTGAAGCTTTCTTT
TRBV19	few	.	TRBJ1-5	CARPNRGASQPQHF	TGTGCCAGGCCCAACCGGGGCGCGTCCCAGCCCCAGCATTTT
TRBV30	once	TRBD2	TRBJ2-3	CAWSVTSGSTDTQYF	TGTGCCTGGAGTGTAACTAGCGGGAGCACAGATACGCAGTATTTT
TRBV6-1	.	.	TRBJ1-5	CASSAYQTGQLSNQPQHF	TGTGCCAGCAGTGCATACCAGACCGGACAACTTAGCAATCAGCCCCAGCATTTT
TRBV5-1	.	.	TRBJ2-7	CASSLVPSSYEQYF	TGCGCCAGCAGCTTGGTCCCCAGCTCCTACGAGCAGTACTTC
TRBV19	.	.	TRBJ1-3	CASIQASSGNTIYF	TGTGCCAGTATCCAGGCCAGCTCTGGAAACACCATATATTTT
TRBV25-1	.	.	TRBJ2-7	CASGGRPGSSYEQYF	TGTGCCAGCGGAGGAAGGCCAGGCAGCTCCTACGAGCAGTACTTC
TRBV6-1	.	TRBD1	TRBJ2-1	CASFTGTGYVEQFF	TGTGCCAGCTTCACCGGGACAGGGTACGTTGAGCAGTTCTTC
TRBV19	.	.	TRBJ1-5	CASSIGRTGTGNQPQHF	TGTGCCAGTAGTATAGGTCGCACCGGGACCGGCAATCAGCCCCAGCATTTT
TRBV27	once	TRBD2	TRBJ2-7	CASSPPASGSYEQYF	TGTGCCAGCAGTCCACCCGCTAGCGGGAGTTACGAGCAGTACTTC
TRBV28	.	.	TRBJ2-5	CASGLKQETQYF	TGTGCCAGTGGACTAAAGCAAGAGACCCAGTACTTC
TRBV11-3	.	.	TRBJ2-7	CASSLGFGSYAYEQYF	TGTGCCAGCAGCTTAGGATTTGGGAGCTACGCCTACGAGCAGTACTTC
TRBV19	.	.	TRBJ2-7	CASSQGSSYEQYF	TGTGCCAGTAGTCAGGGTAGCTCCTACGAGCAGTACTTC
TRBV12-5	.	TRBD1	TRBJ1-1	CASGRRQGSLNTEAFF	TGTGCTAGTGGAAGACGACAGGGATCTCTGAACACTGAAGCTTTCTTT
TRBV30	.	TRBD2	TRBJ2-3	CAWSVGGSKTDTQYF	TGTGCCTGGAGTGTCGGCGGGAGTAAGACAGATACGCAGTATTTT
TRBV7-9	.	.	TRBJ1-5	CASSWGADQPQHF	TGTGCCAGCAGCTGGGGGGCAGATCAGCCCCAGCATTTT
TRBV5-6	.	.	TRBJ2-1	CASSLLRANEQFF	TGTGCCAGCAGCTTGCTTAGGGCGAATGAGCAGTTCTTC
TRBV9	.	TRBD2	TRBJ2-3	CASSAESGRFTDTQYF	TGTGCCAGCAGCGCCGAGAGCGGGAGGTTCACAGATACGCAGTATTTT
TRBV6-5	.	TRBD2	TRBJ2-2	CASSYNGRGELFF	TGTGCCAGCAGTTACAACGGGAGGGGGGAGCTGTTTTTT
TRBV5-1	.	TRBD2	TRBJ2-7	CASSVTSGGVSYEQYF	TGCGCCAGCAGCGTGACTAGCGGAGGGGTTTCCTACGAGCAGTACTTC
TRBV5-1	.	TRBD1	TRBJ2-2	CASSQTGGLTGELFF	TGCGCCAGCAGCCAGACAGGGGGGTTGACCGGGGAGCTGTTTTTT
TRBV2	.	.	TRBJ1-1	CANSASMNTEAFF	TGTGCCAATAGCGCCAGCATGAACACTGAAGCTTTCTTT
TRBV12-5	.	TRBD2	TRBJ2-3	CASGPGLAGGRGTPDTQYF	TGTGCTAGTGGTCCAGGACTAGCGGGAGGGAGGGGCACACCGGATACGCAGTATTTT